This T cell receptor beta chain was sequenced for a study of OX40 agonist ivuxolimab in advanced cancers. The sample holds one count of this clone. The antigen is not known. The CDR3 spans 15 residues. Germline-derived CDR1 and CDR2 are MNHEY and SMNVEV (reference sequence). V dropped 2 bases and J dropped 6; count of bases not matched to a gene: 8. Assay: immunoSEQ multiplex PCR; the TCRdb copy retains only in-frame clones and omits some. The data contain about 5,600 clones, just over 65% of them singletons. Anyone with autoimmune disease history or systemic immunosuppression was excluded. Blood sampling took place at baseline, cycle 4 day 1, and cycle 7 day 1. Study findings and constraints: The investigators did not determine what antigen specificity the expanded peripheral T cells had.

The starting material was CD4+ or CD8+ T cells sorted from blood, obtained in a trial of the OX40 agonist ivuxolimab. This clonotype originated in an adult with an advanced solid tumor such as melanoma, head and neck, liver or kidney cancer. J is TRBJ2-3 and V is TRBV27; 7 nucleotides line up with TRBD1. In DNA, the CDR3 is TGTGCCAGCAGTTTACAATCCGGGACAGCTGATACGCAGTATTTT. Protein sequence: CASSLQSGTADTQYF.